This TCR beta chain appears in the sequencing data of a study of cytomegalovirus exposure and HLA in healthy donors. Amplification used 60 Vbeta primers and 13 Jbeta primers. Some clones are missing from TCRdb's copy, which holds only in-frame ones; the method was immunoSEQ multiplex PCR. This sample's table has approximately 130,000 clones. Germline V CDR1 and CDR2: SNHLY, FYNNEI. The CDR3 contains 11 residues. Turning to this clone: What it recognizes is unknown. A read error may account for a junction end that differs from germline.

Findings and caveats of the study: Being productive about 87% or about 30% of the time was typical of most TCR beta V segments in an earlier analysis. The study put some 150 TCR beta chains on its list as cytomegalovirus-associated.

The receptor's source is a woman in her sixties in good health and CMV-seronegative. The chain is built from TRBV2 and TRBJ2-7; a possible D gene is TRBD2 (5 bases). The sequenced sample was PBMCs. In DNA form, the CDR3 reads TGTGCCACCCAGAGGGATGTTAATTCCTGCTTC. This translates into CATQRDVNSCF.